The rows below give T cell receptor beta chains drawn from one sample of a study of T cell changes during pregnancy in multiple sclerosis. Produced via immunoSEQ multiplex PCR; TCRdb's table is partial and in-frame only. The table shows roughly 89,000 clones, with 90% to 95% occurring only once. This sample comprised peripheral blood, obtained in the third trimester of pregnancy. Receptors originate from a female donor with multiple sclerosis, enrolled in a pregnancy study. The CDR3 runs from the conserved cysteine through the conserved F or W. The D gene is left open where the match is weak. Some rows have no size entry. The others give once, few or many, or a class for an expanded clone.

cdr3_nt | cdr3_aa | j_call | d_call | clone_size | v_call
TGTGCCAGCAGCTCGACTAGCGGCCCTTACAATGAGCAGTTCTTC | CASSSTSGPYNEQFF | TRBJ2-1 | TRBD2 | . | TRBV13
TGTGCCAGCAGTGCGCGAGGAACGGCTAACTATGGCTACACCTTC | CASSARGTANYGYTF | TRBJ1-2 | . | . | TRBV2
TGTGCCAGCAGTCCTACAGGGGGCGGTAATGGCTACACCTTC | CASSPTGGGNGYTF | TRBJ1-2 | TRBD1 | . | TRBV7-9
TGTGCCAGCAGTGCTAGGACAGGCCTTAATGAAAAACTGTTTTTT | CASSARTGLNEKLFF | TRBJ1-4 | TRBD1 | . | TRBV2
TGTGCCAGCAGTGGAGGACTAGCGGACCAAGAGACCCAGTACTTC | CASSGGLADQETQYF | TRBJ2-5 | TRBD2 | . | TRBV6-5
TGTGCCAGCAGCTTAAGTCCAGGCTCCTATGGCTACACCTTC | CASSLSPGSYGYTF | TRBJ1-2 | . | . | TRBV7-3
TGCGCCAGCAGCTTAGGACTTTCCCACGAAAAACTGTTTTTT | CASSLGLSHEKLFF | TRBJ1-4 | . | . | TRBV5-1
TGTGCCAGCGGAGAGCGGGAGCCTTACAATGAGCAGTTCTTC | CASGEREPYNEQFF | TRBJ2-1 | TRBD2 | . | TRBV6-1
TGTGCCAGTAGCTTGACAGGTGGGTTCTACGAGCAGTACTTC | CASSLTGGFYEQYF | TRBJ2-7 | . | . | TRBV19
TGTGCCGGGTCCGGGGAGGGCCTAGGTGAGCAGTTCTTC | CAGSGEGLGEQFF | TRBJ2-1 | TRBD2 | . | TRBV5-4
TGTGCCAGCACTACCACAGGGGACGAGCAGTACTTC | CASTTTGDEQYF | TRBJ2-7 | TRBD1 | few | TRBV27
TGTGCCAGCAAGGAAGACACCTCCTCCCGCTACGAGCAGTACTTC | CASKEDTSSRYEQYF | TRBJ2-7 | . | . | TRBV2
TGTGCCAGCAGCCCCCGACAGGGAGGTTCGACAGATACGCAGTATTTT | CASSPRQGGSTDTQYF | TRBJ2-3 | . | . | TRBV7-2
TGCAGTGCTTCGACTAGCAGCGAGCAGTACTTC | CSASTSSEQYF | TRBJ2-7 | TRBD2 | . | TRBV20-1
TGCGCCAGCAGCGCGACCCCCGGGAGGGACACCGGGGAGCTGTTTTTT | CASSATPGRDTGELFF | TRBJ2-2 | TRBD2 | once | TRBV4-1
TGTGCCAGTGGGAGGGAGGGCCTGAATGAGCAGTTCTTC | CASGREGLNEQFF | TRBJ2-1 | TRBD2 | . | TRBV2
TGTGCCAGCAGTCTAAAAGAGACCCAGTACTTC | CASSLKETQYF | TRBJ2-5 | . | . | TRBV25-1
TGCGCCAGCAGCCAAGAAGGCCAGGCGAACACTGAAGCTTTCTTT | CASSQEGQANTEAFF | TRBJ1-1 | . | once | TRBV4-1
TGTGCCAGCAGCGGAAAACCGGGACAGGGCTACGAGCAGTACTTC | CASSGKPGQGYEQYF | TRBJ2-7 | TRBD1 | . | TRBV5-4
TGTGCCAGCAGTTTTTCAGGCACTAACTATGGCTACACCTTC | CASSFSGTNYGYTF | TRBJ1-2 | . | . | TRBV27